The source of this TCR beta chain is a study of blood T cell repertoires in COVID-19. Germline CDR1 is ENHRY and CDR2 is SYGVKD. The CDR3 extends over 15 amino acids. V trimming: 3 bases; J trimming: 7 bases; junction bases outside the gene matches: 9. Clones were sequenced by immunoSEQ multiplex PCR, and TCRdb holds only the in-frame ones, with some missing. The sample yields 100,000 to 150,000 clones, 81% seen once. Sample: peripheral blood. The receptor comes from a woman aged 50 to 65 with acute or convalescent COVID-19. The chain couples TRBV10-3 to TRBJ1-5; 7 bases are shared with TRBD1. Here the CDR3 DNA reads TGTGCCATCAGTGAAAGGGACAGCCCGGAGCAGCCCCAGCATTTT. Amino acids: CAISERDSPEQPQHF.